These T cell receptor beta chains were read from a single sample in a study of blood T cell repertoires in COVID-19. Measured with immunoSEQ multiplex PCR; TCRdb has only the in-frame clones, and not every one. The table shows 140,000 or so clones, with around 81% occurring only once. The sequencing input was PBMCs or T cells enriched from blood (not recorded which). Receptors were obtained from a woman in her thirties or forties who had recovered from COVID-19. Each CDR3 is given with its conserved first and last residue. Each record gives: clone size, D gene, J gene, V gene, CDR3 DNA, CDR3 protein. A D gene is named only where the DNA matches it firmly. Not every row has a clone size; where given, it reads once, few, many or a size class.

clone size: NA
D gene: TRBD1
J gene: TRBJ1-1
V gene: TRBV9
CDR3 DNA: TGTGCCAGCAGCTCCCACCCCGGGACAGGAAACACTGAAGCTTTCTTT
CDR3 protein: CASSSHPGTGNTEAFF

clone size: few
D gene: TRBD2
J gene: TRBJ2-7
V gene: TRBV4-2
CDR3 DNA: TGTGCCAGCAGCCAAGAATTCGCCGGACTAGCGGGAGGAATAGCCTACGAGCAGTACTTC
CDR3 protein: CASSQEFAGLAGGIAYEQYF

clone size: many
D gene: NA
J gene: TRBJ1-5
V gene: TRBV11-3
CDR3 DNA: TGTGCCAGCAGCCCCCCTACGGCAGGGGAGAACTATCAGCCCCAGCATTTT
CDR3 protein: CASSPPTAGENYQPQHF

clone size: once
D gene: NA
J gene: TRBJ1-4
V gene: TRBV2
CDR3 DNA: TGTGCCAGCAGCTATAACCCAACTAATGAAAAACTGTTTTTT
CDR3 protein: CASSYNPTNEKLFF

clone size: few
D gene: NA
J gene: TRBJ1-3
V gene: TRBV4-1
CDR3 DNA: TGCGCCAGCAGCCAAAACCCAATGACAGCTGACTCTGGAAACACCATATATTTT
CDR3 protein: CASSQNPMTADSGNTIYF

clone size: NA
D gene: TRBD1
J gene: TRBJ2-1
V gene: TRBV2
CDR3 DNA: TGTGCCAGCAGTGAAGTAGGACAGGGTTACAATGAGCAGTTCTTC
CDR3 protein: CASSEVGQGYNEQFF

clone size: NA
D gene: TRBD1
J gene: TRBJ2-7
V gene: TRBV9
CDR3 DNA: TGTGCCAGCAGCACCGGGACAGCTCCCTACGAGCAGTACTTC
CDR3 protein: CASSTGTAPYEQYF

clone size: NA
D gene: TRBD2
J gene: TRBJ2-7
V gene: TRBV4-1
CDR3 DNA: TGCGCCAGCAGCCAAGACATCGGGCTAGCGGGAACCGACGAGCAGTACTTC
CDR3 protein: CASSQDIGLAGTDEQYF

clone size: NA
D gene: TRBD1
J gene: TRBJ2-1
V gene: TRBV12-5
CDR3 DNA: TGTGCTAGTGGTTTGGTACCGTGGGACAGGGCTAGCAATGAGCAGTTCTTC
CDR3 protein: CASGLVPWDRASNEQFF

clone size: once
D gene: NA
J gene: TRBJ1-2
V gene: TRBV5-5
CDR3 DNA: TGTGCCAGCAGCTTGGCTCTCACATTCTCCGGGGGCTACACCTTC
CDR3 protein: CASSLALTFSGGYTF

clone size: NA
D gene: NA
J gene: TRBJ1-1
V gene: TRBV5-1
CDR3 DNA: TGCGCCAGCAGCTTGGCCTGGGGCTCAGGGGTCAACACTGAAGCTTTCTTT
CDR3 protein: CASSLAWGSGVNTEAFF

clone size: NA
D gene: NA
J gene: TRBJ2-2
V gene: TRBV19
CDR3 DNA: TGTGCCAGCACACAGGGCCTTAATATAAACACCGGGGAGCTGTTTTTT
CDR3 protein: CASTQGLNINTGELFF

clone size: NA
D gene: TRBD1
J gene: TRBJ1-1
V gene: TRBV6-5
CDR3 DNA: TGTGCCAGCAGTCCCGGGACAGGGAAGAACACTGAAGCTTTCTTT
CDR3 protein: CASSPGTGKNTEAFF

clone size: once
D gene: TRBD2
J gene: TRBJ2-5
V gene: TRBV6-5
CDR3 DNA: TGTGCCAGCACCCGGACTAGCGGGAGTTCCGAGACCCAGTACTTC
CDR3 protein: CASTRTSGSSETQYF

clone size: NA
D gene: NA
J gene: TRBJ2-5
V gene: TRBV20-1
CDR3 DNA: TGCAGTGCTAGTAACTTCTTCCAAGAGACCCAGTACTTC
CDR3 protein: CSASNFFQETQYF

clone size: NA
D gene: NA
J gene: TRBJ2-7
V gene: TRBV24-1
CDR3 DNA: TGTGCCACCAGTGATTTGCTGGCTTACGTCTCGCGCGGAGAGCAGTACTTC
CDR3 protein: CATSDLLAYVSRGEQYF

clone size: NA
D gene: TRBD1
J gene: TRBJ2-7
V gene: TRBV6-5
CDR3 DNA: TGTGCCAGCAGAACAGGGGTGCTCACCTACGAGCAGTACTTC
CDR3 protein: CASRTGVLTYEQYF

clone size: once
D gene: NA
J gene: TRBJ1-2
V gene: TRBV12-3/TRBV12-4
CDR3 DNA: TGTGCCAGCAGATTCAGGGAAAACTATGGCTACACCTTC
CDR3 protein: CASRFRENYGYTF

clone size: NA
D gene: NA
J gene: TRBJ1-1
V gene: TRBV11-2
CDR3 DNA: TGTGCCAGCAGCTACAGCTTTTTGAACACTGAAGCTTTCTTT
CDR3 protein: CASSYSFLNTEAFF

clone size: NA
D gene: NA
J gene: TRBJ1-2
V gene: TRBV19
CDR3 DNA: TGTGCCAGTAGTATAGCTGGGCAATCGGGCTACACCTTC
CDR3 protein: CASSIAGQSGYTF

clone size: NA
D gene: TRBD1
J gene: TRBJ2-1
V gene: TRBV11-1
CDR3 DNA: TGTGCCAGCAGCCCCAAGACAGGGGGCTTCAATGAGCAGTTCTTC
CDR3 protein: CASSPKTGGFNEQFF

clone size: NA
D gene: NA
J gene: TRBJ2-6
V gene: TRBV19
CDR3 DNA: TGTGCCAGTAACCCACGGGCTGGGGCCAACGTCCTGACTTTC
CDR3 protein: CASNPRAGANVLTF

clone size: NA
D gene: TRBD1
J gene: TRBJ2-3
V gene: TRBV9
CDR3 DNA: TGTGCCAGCAGCGTTGGACAGGCAGACACAGATACGCAGTATTTT
CDR3 protein: CASSVGQADTDTQYF

clone size: once
D gene: TRBD1
J gene: TRBJ2-1
V gene: TRBV4-1
CDR3 DNA: TGCGCCAGCAGCTGGACAGGGGCGAATGAGCAGTTCTTC
CDR3 protein: CASSWTGANEQFF

clone size: NA
D gene: TRBD2
J gene: TRBJ2-5
V gene: TRBV28
CDR3 DNA: TGTGCCAGCAGTCCGGGACTAGCGGATACCCAAGAGACCCAGTACTTC
CDR3 protein: CASSPGLADTQETQYF

clone size: few
D gene: TRBD1
J gene: TRBJ1-2
V gene: TRBV27
CDR3 DNA: TGTGCCAGCAGTCCCCAGGGGGCGCAGGGCGGAGGCTACACCTTC
CDR3 protein: CASSPQGAQGGGYTF

clone size: NA
D gene: NA
J gene: TRBJ1-4
V gene: TRBV4-1
CDR3 DNA: TGCGCCAGCAGCCAAGATTCTACAGCCCTTTTTACGGAACTGTTTTTT
CDR3 protein: CASSQDSTALFTELFF

clone size: NA
D gene: TRBD2
J gene: TRBJ2-3
V gene: TRBV18
CDR3 DNA: TGTGCCAGCTCACCGACTAGCGGGGGGCGCACAGATACGCAGTATTTT
CDR3 protein: CASSPTSGGRTDTQYF

clone size: NA
D gene: NA
J gene: TRBJ2-2
V gene: TRBV2
CDR3 DNA: TGTGCCAGCAAGGGGACTTCTAACACCGGGGAGCTGTTTTTT
CDR3 protein: CASKGTSNTGELFF

clone size: once
D gene: NA
J gene: TRBJ1-2
V gene: TRBV2
CDR3 DNA: TGTGCCAGCAGTGAAAGGACAAGCTATGGCTACACCTTC
CDR3 protein: CASSERTSYGYTF

clone size: NA
D gene: TRBD1
J gene: TRBJ2-4
V gene: TRBV11-3
CDR3 DNA: TGTGCCAGCAGCCGGACAGGGTTAAGCATTCAGTACTTC
CDR3 protein: CASSRTGLSIQYF

clone size: NA
D gene: NA
J gene: TRBJ1-1
V gene: TRBV30
CDR3 DNA: TGTGCCTGGAGTGGCGTCGGGGGGCTGTACACTGAAGCTTTCTTT
CDR3 protein: CAWSGVGGLYTEAFF

clone size: NA
D gene: NA
J gene: TRBJ2-7
V gene: TRBV10-1
CDR3 DNA: TGCGCCAGCAGTGAGTACCCGCGAAGCTCCTACGAGCAGTACTTC
CDR3 protein: CASSEYPRSSYEQYF

clone size: NA
D gene: NA
J gene: TRBJ1-5
V gene: TRBV27
CDR3 DNA: TGTGCCAGCAGTTTAAACAGGGTTGATTATCAGCCCCAGCATTTT
CDR3 protein: CASSLNRVDYQPQHF

clone size: NA
D gene: TRBD1
J gene: TRBJ1-1
V gene: TRBV27
CDR3 DNA: TGTGCCAGCAGTCGGACAGGCTCTGAAGCTTTCTTT
CDR3 protein: CASSRTGSEAFF

clone size: NA
D gene: TRBD1
J gene: TRBJ2-7
V gene: TRBV6-4
CDR3 DNA: TGTGCCGACAGGGGGCAACACGAGCAGTACTTC
CDR3 protein: CADRGQHEQYF

clone size: NA
D gene: TRBD2
J gene: TRBJ2-1
V gene: TRBV6-5
CDR3 DNA: TGTGCCAGCAGTTACTCGAATCTAGCGGATTACAATGAGCAGTTCTTC
CDR3 protein: CASSYSNLADYNEQFF

clone size: NA
D gene: NA
J gene: TRBJ2-3
V gene: TRBV6-5
CDR3 DNA: TGTGCCAGCAGTTACTTGGCGGGGGCAGTAACAGATACGCAGTATTTT
CDR3 protein: CASSYLAGAVTDTQYF

clone size: few
D gene: NA
J gene: TRBJ1-2
V gene: TRBV9
CDR3 DNA: TGTGCCAGCAGCGTAGAGATAGGAGGGCAGTTCTATGGCTACACCTTC
CDR3 protein: CASSVEIGGQFYGYTF

clone size: NA
D gene: NA
J gene: TRBJ2-1
V gene: TRBV19
CDR3 DNA: TGTGCCAGTACCACATACTCCTACAATGAGCAGTTCTTC
CDR3 protein: CASTTYSYNEQFF

clone size: NA
D gene: TRBD1
J gene: TRBJ1-4
V gene: TRBV5-1
CDR3 DNA: TGCGCCAGCAGCCTTGGACAGGGGGCTTCTAATGAAAAACTGTTTTTT
CDR3 protein: CASSLGQGASNEKLFF

clone size: once
D gene: TRBD1
J gene: TRBJ1-5
V gene: TRBV5-1
CDR3 DNA: TGCGCCAGCAGCTTGGGACAGGGTCGCAATCAGCCCCAGCATTTT
CDR3 protein: CASSLGQGRNQPQHF

clone size: NA
D gene: TRBD1
J gene: TRBJ1-4
V gene: TRBV28
CDR3 DNA: TGTGCCAGCAACCCACAGGGGGCGACTGAAAAACTGTTTTTT
CDR3 protein: CASNPQGATEKLFF

clone size: NA
D gene: TRBD2
J gene: TRBJ2-2
V gene: TRBV4-2
CDR3 DNA: TGTGCCAGCAGCCTAGCGGGCCAGAACACCGGGGAGCTGTTTTTT
CDR3 protein: CASSLAGQNTGELFF

clone size: NA
D gene: TRBD1
J gene: TRBJ1-5
V gene: TRBV2
CDR3 DNA: TGTGCCAGCAGCGGACAGGAGTATAGCAATCAGCCCCAGCATTTT
CDR3 protein: CASSGQEYSNQPQHF

clone size: NA
D gene: TRBD1
J gene: TRBJ2-7
V gene: TRBV5-1
CDR3 DNA: TGCGCCAGCAGCTTGGGCGGGACAGGGGTAAACTACGAGCAGTACTTC
CDR3 protein: CASSLGGTGVNYEQYF